This T cell receptor (beta chain) was recorded in a study of blood T cell repertoires in COVID-19. As for the study in general: Some COVID-19 samples were acute and others convalescent; all came from the United States, Italy and Spain. In each case, the material was cDNA or gDNA derived from T cells, B-cell-depleted T cells, or PBMCs.

Germline assignment: CDR1 MDHEN and CDR2 SYDVKM. This CDR3 spans 16 amino acids. The J segment lost 5 bases and the V segment lost 4 bases, leaving 11 bases of the junction unmatched. In the original processing: Counts of nucleated cells, estimated from reference gene primer amplification, were obtained. Method: immunoSEQ multiplex PCR; TCRdb's copy keeps in-frame clones and lacks some. Clonal size and the V and J genes are those of that table, whereas D and trimming came from the DNA. The sample has about 250,000 clones, roughly 84% seen once. Sequencing was performed on peripheral blood. The source is a man aged 50 or older with active or convalescent COVID-19. This chain uses TRBV28 with TRBJ1-2, with 9 nucleotides matching TRBD1. The CDR3 nucleotides read TGTGCCAGCAGTTCGCCGGGACAGGGACCTTCTTATGGCTACACCTTC. Protein product: CASSSPGQGPSYGYTF.